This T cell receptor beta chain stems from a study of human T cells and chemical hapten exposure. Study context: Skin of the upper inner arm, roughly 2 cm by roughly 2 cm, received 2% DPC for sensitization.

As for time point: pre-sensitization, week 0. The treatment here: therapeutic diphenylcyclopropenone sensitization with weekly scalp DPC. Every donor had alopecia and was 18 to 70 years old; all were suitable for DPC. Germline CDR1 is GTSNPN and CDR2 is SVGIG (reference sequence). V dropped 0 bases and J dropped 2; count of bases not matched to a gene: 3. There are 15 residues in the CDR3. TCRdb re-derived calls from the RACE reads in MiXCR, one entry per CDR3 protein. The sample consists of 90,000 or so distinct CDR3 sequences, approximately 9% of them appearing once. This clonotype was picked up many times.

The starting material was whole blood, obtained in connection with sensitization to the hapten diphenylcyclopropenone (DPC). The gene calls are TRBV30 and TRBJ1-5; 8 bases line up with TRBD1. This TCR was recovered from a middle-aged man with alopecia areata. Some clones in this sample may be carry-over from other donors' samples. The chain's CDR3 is CAWSVWGQGNQPQHF. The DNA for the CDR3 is TGTGCCTGGAGTGTCTGGGGACAGGGCAATCAGCCCCAGCATTTT.